A single sample is the source of the 17 T cell receptor beta chains below, sequenced in a study of T cell responses to AZD1222 COVID-19 vaccine. Only in-frame clones appear in the TCRdb table, and some are missing; sequencing was by immunoSEQ multiplex PCR. The sample includes under 150,000 clones, roughly 92% of them seen just once. This material consisted of peripheral blood, taken 28 days after the second AZD1222 dose. The receptors derive from an adult who received the AZD1222 COVID-19 vaccine.

The chain uses TRBV5-4 and TRBJ2-2, with a tentative D call TRBD1 (6 bases). The germline V gene has CDR1 SGHNT and CDR2 YYREEE (reference sequence). Trimming took off 2 bases at V and 3 bases at J, with 14 bases between the two ends. The CDR3 consists of 16 residues. The CDR3 DNA sequence: TGTGCCAGCAGCTTTTTGGTGTCAGGGGACACCGGGGAGCTGTTTTTT. It codes for CASSFLVSGDTGELFF.

The V call is TRBV10-3, the J call TRBJ2-2; D gene unclear. In germline, CDR1 is ENHRY, CDR2 SYGVKD. Trimming stripped 3 bases from V and 5 bases from J, with 13 bases between. The CDR3 extends over 15 amino acids. The CDR3 sequence: CAISDRSSGTGELFF. DNA for the CDR3: TGTGCCATCAGTGATCGCAGCAGTGGGACCGGGGAGCTGTTTTTT.

The chain's CDR3 is CASRASPRGREKLFF. DNA of the CDR3: TGCGCCAGCCGAGCGTCTCCGAGGGGTCGTGAAAAACTGTTTTTT. This chain uses TRBV5-1 with TRBJ1-4; perhaps TRBD1 as D (5 bases). The germline V gene has CDR1 SGHRS and CDR2 YFSETQ. V gave up 7 bases and J gave up 7 bases, with 20 bases separating them. The CDR3 is 15 residues long.

V is TRBV28 and J is TRBJ1-1; D possibly corresponds to TRBD1 (5 bases). This CDR3 comprises 17 residues. Germline lookup yields CDR1 MDHEN and CDR2 SYDVKM. Trimming took off 5 bases at V and 0 bases at J, with 19 bases between the two ends. The CDR3 coding sequence is TGTGCCAGCAGTCATAACGGGGGGAACACGATGAACACTGAAGCTTTCTTT. This translates into CASSHNGGNTMNTEAFF.

The chain uses TRBV5-1 and TRBJ1-1; D gene uncertain. This CDR3 has 13 residues. Germline values: CDR1 SGHRS, CDR2 YFSETQ. Trimming shortened V by 0 bases and J by 8 bases, and 11 bases separated the two germline ends. The CDR3 nucleotides read TGCGCCAGCAGCTTGGACGTTGACGACGAAGCTTTCTTT. Amino acids: CASSLDVDDEAFF.

This clone has just one count. This chain uses TRBV19 with TRBJ1-3; D unclear. Trimming cost V 10 bases and J 4 bases, with 29 bases left between them. Germline CDR1 LNHDA, CDR2 SQIVND (reference sequence). This CDR3 comprises 18 residues. DNA for the CDR3: TGTGCCACTACTGCGACCGGACTCACACAAGTGGGAGGAAACACCATATATTTT. Residues: CATTATGLTQVGGNTIYF.

The rearrangement joins TRBV7-8 to TRBJ2-1, with D perhaps TRBD1 or TRBD2 (6 bases each). Per germline, CDR1 SGHVS and CDR2 FQNEAQ. V was shortened by 1 base and J by 5 bases, with 12 bases between the two germline ends. The CDR3 is 15 residues long. CDR3: CASSLVGGADNEQFF. CDR3 coding DNA: TGTGCCAGCAGCTTAGTCGGGGGCGCAGACAATGAGCAGTTCTTC.

The chain recombines TRBV7-2 with TRBJ1-1, with D perhaps matching TRBD1 (5 bases). The germline V gene has CDR1 SGHTA and CDR2 FQGNSA. CDR3 length: 14 residues. Trimming removed 0 bases at V and 3 bases at J, with 8 bases between. CDR3 amino acids: CASSLALGDTEAFF. The CDR3 DNA is TGTGCCAGCAGCTTAGCGTTGGGGGACACTGAAGCTTTCTTT.

This chain joins TRBV6-5 and TRBJ1-2; D is undetermined. Looked up from germline, CDR1 is MNHEY and CDR2 is SVGAGI. The CDR3 loop spans 15 amino acids. V dropped 2 bases and J dropped 8 bases, with 18 bases sitting between them. The CDR3 DNA follows: TGTGCCAGCAGTTACAACCCTTCCTCCAATGTGGGCTACACCTTC. This translates into CASSYNPSSNVGYTF.

This chain uses TRBV5-1 with TRBJ2-2; tentatively, D is TRBD2 (6 bases). Trimming left V 0 bases short and J 5 bases short, with 14 bases between. Germline CDR1 and CDR2: SGHRS and YFSETQ. This CDR3 is built from 16 residues. The CDR3 loop is CASSLEVGRGTGELFF. CDR3 nucleotide sequence: TGCGCCAGCAGCTTGGAGGTCGGGAGAGGGACCGGGGAGCTGTTTTTT.

The genes are TRBV27 and TRBJ1-2; D perhaps matches TRBD1 (5 bases). The CDR3 consists of 15 residues. Per the germline V gene, CDR1 is MNHEY and CDR2 is SMNVEV (reference sequence). V shed 4 bases and J shed 2 bases, with 14 bases lying between them. The CDR3 DNA is TGTGCCAGCAGTTCCCTCGGGACGTTGAACTATGGCTACACCTTC. It encodes CASSSLGTLNYGYTF.

The chain employs TRBV28 and TRBJ2-1; unclear D gene. Germline V CDR1 and CDR2: MDHEN, SYDVKM. V lost 5 bases to trimming and J lost 0 bases, with 17 bases between them. The CDR3 covers 17 residues. The CDR3 DNA reads as TGTGCCAGCAGTACGGCGGTCGGGCTCAGCTCCTACAATGAGCAGTTCTTC. Protein product: CASSTAVGLSSYNEQFF.

The chain joins TRBV24-1 to TRBJ2-1; D is uncertain. Looked up from germline, CDR1 is KGHDR and CDR2 is SFDVKD. Trimming removed 7 bases from V and 4 bases from J, with 13 bases in between. There are 14 residues in the CDR3. CDR3 coding DNA: TGTGCCACCAGCGAAGGAAGAAGGTACAATGAGCAGTTCTTC. Translated, it gives CATSEGRRYNEQFF.

This chain links TRBV7-2 with TRBJ2-5; perhaps D is TRBD1 or TRBD2 (6 bases each). The CDR3 runs 14 residues. The V gene's germline CDR1 is SGHTA and CDR2 FQGNSA. V shed 6 bases and J shed 4 bases, with 15 bases lying between them. DNA for the CDR3: TGTGCCAGCAGTTCCCGGGGGCAGGGAGAGACCCAGTACTTC. Amino acid sequence: CASSSRGQGETQYF. Looking up the rest from reference TRBV7-2 and TRBJ2-5 gives the full variable domain: GAGVSQSPSNKVTEKGKDVELRCDPISGHTALYWYRQSLGQGLEFLIYFQGNSAPDKSGLPSDRFSAERTGGSVSTLTIQRTQQEDSAVYLCASSSRGQGETQYFGPGTRLLVL.

A word on this clone: Distinct nucleotide sequences in the sample also encode this CDR3. This sequence joins TRBV18 and TRBJ1-1; D gene uncertain. Germline V gene lookup returns CDR1 KGHSH and CDR2 LQKENI. This CDR3 region has 12 residues. V lost 1 base, J lost 4 bases, and 4 bases lay in between. CDR3 bases: TGTGCCAGCTCACCACGAGTCACTGAAGCTTTCTTT. This translates into CASSPRVTEAFF.

In its sample, this clone was seen once. This rearrangement joins TRBV4-2 to TRBJ1-1; D uncertain. The V gene lost 3 bases and the J gene lost 4 bases, with 12 bases spanning the gap. Germline CDR1 and CDR2: LGHNA and YNFKEQ. The CDR3 extends over 14 amino acids. CDR3 coding DNA: TGTGCCAGCAGCCAGGAAGCCCCGGGCACTGAAGCTTTCTTT. Translated, it gives CASSQEAPGTEAFF.

CDR3 region: CASSLVAGLNIQYF. In DNA, the CDR3 is TGTGCCAGCAGCTTAGTGGCGGGCTTAAACATTCAGTACTTC. V and J are TRBV7-9 and TRBJ2-4; D is possibly TRBD2 (5 bases). V lost 1 base, J lost 6 bases, and 10 bases lay in between. Germline-derived CDR1 and CDR2 are SEHNR and FQNEAQ (reference sequence). CDR3 length: 14 amino acids. Supplemented by reference TRBV7-9 and TRBJ2-4, the full variable domain reads DTGVSQNPRHKITKRGQNVTFRCDPISEHNRLYWYRQTLGQGPEFLTYFQNEAQLEKSRLLSDRFSAERPKGSFSTLEIQRTEQGDSAMYLCASSLVAGLNIQYFGAGTRLSVL.